The 2 T cell receptor beta chains given below trace back to one sample, sequenced in a study of blood T cell repertoires in COVID-19. Profiling relied on immunoSEQ multiplex PCR, and the TCRdb table lists in-frame clones only, not all of them. Here the sample spans about 300,000 clones, around 88% being singletons. Material for sequencing was peripheral blood. All receptors come from a woman aged 25 to 45 who had recovered from COVID-19.

This rearrangement joins TRBV5-6 to TRBJ1-4; D is ambiguous. This CDR3 has 15 amino acids. CDR1 is SGHDT and CDR2 is YYEEEE in the germline V gene. V was clipped by 4 bases and J by 4 bases, with 14 bases between them. This CDR3 is CASSLRLSFNEKLFF. Here the CDR3 DNA reads TGTGCCAGCAGCCTCCGGTTGTCCTTTAATGAAAAACTGTTTTTT.

V and J are TRBV11-2 and TRBJ2-1; 9 bases align to TRBD2. Germline V lookup: CDR1 SGHAT, CDR2 FQNNGV. J lost 1 base, V lost 0 bases, and 7 bases had no gene match. The CDR3 contains 18 residues. CDR3 protein: CASSLDEGLAGSYNEQFF. For the CDR3, the DNA is TGTGCCAGCAGCTTAGATGAAGGGCTAGCGGGGTCCTACAATGAGCAGTTCTTC.